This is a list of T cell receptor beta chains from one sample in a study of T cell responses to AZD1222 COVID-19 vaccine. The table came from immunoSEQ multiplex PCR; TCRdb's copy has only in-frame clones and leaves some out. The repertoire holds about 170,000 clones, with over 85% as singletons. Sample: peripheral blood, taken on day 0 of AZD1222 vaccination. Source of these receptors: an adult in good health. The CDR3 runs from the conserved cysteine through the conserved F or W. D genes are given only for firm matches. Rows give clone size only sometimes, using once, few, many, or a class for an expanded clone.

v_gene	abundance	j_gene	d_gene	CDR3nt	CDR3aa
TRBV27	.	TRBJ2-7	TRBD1	TGTGCCAGCAAACACCGGGACAGGAGCTACGAGCAGTACTTC	CASKHRDRSYEQYF
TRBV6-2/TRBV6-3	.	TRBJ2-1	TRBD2	TGTGCCAGCAGTTACGGTCTAGCGGGAGTTAATGAGCAGTTCTTC	CASSYGLAGVNEQFF
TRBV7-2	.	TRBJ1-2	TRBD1	TGTGCCAGCAGCTTAGGCACAGGGGATAGTTATGGCTACACCTTC	CASSLGTGDSYGYTF
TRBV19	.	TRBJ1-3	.	TGTGCCAGTAGTCCCAACTCTCACTCTGGAAACACCATATATTTT	CASSPNSHSGNTIYF
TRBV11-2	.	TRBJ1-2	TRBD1	TGTGCCAGCAGTTCTACCGGGACAGCTAATCTTAACTATGGCTACACCTTC	CASSSTGTANLNYGYTF
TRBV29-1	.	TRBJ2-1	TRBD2	TGCAGCTTTCGGACTAGCGGGCGCTCCTACAATGAGCAGTTCTTC	CSFRTSGRSYNEQFF
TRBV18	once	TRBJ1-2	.	TGTGCCAGCTCACCGTCCGCCCCCCCAACAGGGAACTATGGCTACACCTTC	CASSPSAPPTGNYGYTF
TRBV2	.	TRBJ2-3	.	TGTGCCAGCAGTGAAGGGACCTCCGGGGGTACGCAGTATTTT	CASSEGTSGGTQYF
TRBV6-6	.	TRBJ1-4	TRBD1	TGTGCCAGCAGTCAACGCAGGGGGCGGGCAACTAATGAAAAACTGTTTTTT	CASSQRRGRATNEKLFF
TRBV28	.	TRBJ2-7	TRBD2	TGTGCCAGCAGCTCGAGCGGGGAGGTCTACGAGCAGTACTTC	CASSSSGEVYEQYF
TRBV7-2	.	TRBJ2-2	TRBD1	TGTGCCAGCAGCTTAATGCAGGGGGTTGCCGGGGAGCTGTTTTTT	CASSLMQGVAGELFF
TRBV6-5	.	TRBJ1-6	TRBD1	TGTGCCAGCAGTTACTCCCATCGACAGGGCGCGTCACCCCTCCACTTT	CASSYSHRQGASPLHF
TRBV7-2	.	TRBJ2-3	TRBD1	TGTGCCAGCAGCCCCGGGACAGGGGAAACAGATACGCAGTATTTT	CASSPGTGETDTQYF
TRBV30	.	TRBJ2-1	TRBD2	TGTGCCTGGAGTTTGGCTAGCGGGGGGGGTGAGCAGTTCTTC	CAWSLASGGGEQFF
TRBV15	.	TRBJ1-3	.	TGTGCCACCACTCAGATGAGCTCTGGAAACACCATATATTTT	CATTQMSSGNTIYF
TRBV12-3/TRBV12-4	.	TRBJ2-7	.	TGTGCCAGCAGTCCCCGGACCCTCTACGAGCAGTACTTC	CASSPRTLYEQYF
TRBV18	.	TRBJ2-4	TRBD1	TGTGCCAGCGCAGGGGGCCTCGAAAACATTCAGTACTTC	CASAGGLENIQYF
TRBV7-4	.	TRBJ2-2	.	TGTGCCAGCAGCCCACACAGACCCCGGGGGGCTAGGAACACCGGGGAGCTGTTTTTT	CASSPHRPRGARNTGELFF
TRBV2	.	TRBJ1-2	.	TGTGCCAGCAGTGAAGGGGGGGCCGGTGGCTACACCTTC	CASSEGGAGGYTF
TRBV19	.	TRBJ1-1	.	TGTGCCAGTAGTCTGCCTGGGGGCCAGAACACTGAAGCTTTCTTT	CASSLPGGQNTEAFF
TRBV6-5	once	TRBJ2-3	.	TGTGCCAGCAGTTTCCGACAAGGCACAGATACGCAGTATTTT	CASSFRQGTDTQYF
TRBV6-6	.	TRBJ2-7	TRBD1	TGTGCCAGCAGTCAGGGGACAGATTTCTACGAGCAGTACTTC	CASSQGTDFYEQYF
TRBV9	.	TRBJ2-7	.	TGTGCCAGCAGCCCATCCGGGACCCCCGGATACGAGCAGTACTTC	CASSPSGTPGYEQYF